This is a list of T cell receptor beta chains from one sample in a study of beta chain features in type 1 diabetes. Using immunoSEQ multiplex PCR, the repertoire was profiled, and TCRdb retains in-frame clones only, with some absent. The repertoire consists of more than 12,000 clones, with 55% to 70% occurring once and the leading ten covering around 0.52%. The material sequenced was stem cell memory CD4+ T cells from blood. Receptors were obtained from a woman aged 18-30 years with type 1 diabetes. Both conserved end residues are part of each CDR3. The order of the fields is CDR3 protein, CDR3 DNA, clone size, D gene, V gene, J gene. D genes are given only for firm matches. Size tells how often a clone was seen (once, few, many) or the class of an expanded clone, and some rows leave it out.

CSVGRENTEAFF	TGCAGCGTTGGGCGGGAGAACACTGAAGCTTTCTTT	.	.	TRBV29-1	TRBJ1-1
CAWSVRGGQPQHF	TGTGCCTGGAGTGTAAGGGGCGGACAGCCCCAGCATTTT	.	.	TRBV30	TRBJ1-5
CASSSYTGAGGAFF	TGTGCCAGCAGCTCATATACAGGGGCCGGGGGAGCTTTCTTT	.	TRBD1	TRBV7-9	TRBJ1-1
CSVQGTSYEQYF	TGCAGCGTCCAGGGGACGAGCTACGAGCAGTACTTC	.	.	TRBV29-1	TRBJ2-7
CASSLSGATDTQYF	TGCGCCAGCAGCCTTTCTGGGGCCACAGATACGCAGTATTTT	.	.	TRBV4-3	TRBJ2-3
CAIRPGTGRSGELFF	TGTGCCATCAGGCCCGGGACAGGGCGTTCCGGGGAGCTGTTTTTT	.	TRBD1	TRBV10-3	TRBJ2-2
CASSPMEGGDTQYF	TGTGCCAGCAGCCCCATGGAGGGAGGAGATACGCAGTATTTT	.	.	TRBV7-3	TRBJ2-3
CSVEDTRRRGYTF	TGCAGCGTTGAAGATACCCGCCGGCGGGGCTACACCTTC	few	.	TRBV29-1	TRBJ1-2
CASSRGLVGEQYF	TGTGCCAGCAGCCGAGGACTAGTAGGCGAGCAGTACTTC	.	TRBD2	TRBV7-2	TRBJ2-7
CASSPLTSTGEQFF	TGTGCCAGCTCACCGCTGACTAGCACGGGTGAGCAGTTCTTC	few	TRBD2	TRBV18	TRBJ2-1
CASSHKGVLRGDGYTF	TGTGCCAGCAGCCACAAGGGGGTCCTCCGAGGCGATGGCTACACCTTC	.	.	TRBV4-2	TRBJ1-2
CASTRYSLDNYGYTF	TGTGCCAGTACCCGTTACTCCTTAGATAACTATGGCTACACCTTC	once	.	TRBV19	TRBJ1-2
CASSLLFRDRENYEQYF	TGTGCCAGCAGCCTACTATTCCGGGACAGGGAAAACTACGAGCAGTACTTC	few	TRBD1	TRBV28	TRBJ2-7
CASSQDRNKGYTF	TGTGCCAGCTCACAGGACAGGAACAAGGGCTACACCTTC	once	TRBD1	TRBV18	TRBJ1-2
CASTPADRGLGQPQHF	TGTGCCAGCACCCCCGCCGACAGGGGGCTCGGTCAGCCCCAGCATTTT	.	TRBD1	TRBV7-8	TRBJ1-5
CASSLGDRGYEQYF	TGCGCCAGCAGCTTGGGGGACAGGGGATACGAGCAGTACTTC	.	TRBD1	TRBV5-1	TRBJ2-7
CASSLYRETGELFF	TGTGCCAGCAGCTTATACAGGGAGACCGGGGAGCTGTTTTTT	.	.	TRBV7-9	TRBJ2-2
CASSQLSSGGPSTDTQYF	TGCGCCAGCAGCCAATTATCCAGCGGGGGCCCCTCCACAGATACGCAGTATTTT	.	TRBD2	TRBV4-1	TRBJ2-3
CASRTRTSGTDTQYF	TGTGCCAGCCGCACAAGGACTAGCGGAACAGATACGCAGTATTTT	.	TRBD2	TRBV11-3	TRBJ2-3
CASSRIGGQETQYF	TGTGCCAGTAGTCGGATCGGGGGGCAAGAGACCCAGTACTTC	.	TRBD2	TRBV19	TRBJ2-5
CASSSLFSGSLETQYF	TGTGCCAGCAGTTCCTTGTTCTCAGGGTCTTTGGAGACCCAGTACTTC	.	.	TRBV7-9	TRBJ2-5
CASSYGGSNTEAFF	TGTGCCAGCAGTTACGGCGGCTCGAACACTGAAGCTTTCTTT	.	.	TRBV6-5	TRBJ1-1
CASSPGPGIAATYEQYF	TGCGCCAGCAGCCCGGGGCCCGGGATAGCGGCGACCTACGAGCAGTACTTC	once	.	TRBV4-1	TRBJ2-7
CASSRTTGSEAFF	TGTGCCAGCAGCCGAACTACAGGGAGTGAAGCTTTCTTT	few	.	TRBV14	TRBJ1-1
CASTWDRGESEAFF	TGTGCCAGCACCTGGGACAGGGGAGAGTCTGAAGCTTTCTTT	.	TRBD1	TRBV6-6	TRBJ1-1
CASSHAFGGGTEAFF	TGTGCCAGCAGCCACGCTTTTGGGGGAGGCACTGAAGCTTTCTTT	.	.	TRBV6-5	TRBJ1-1
CASSDRGRATGANVLTF	TGTGCCAGCAGCGACAGGGGAAGGGCAACTGGGGCCAACGTCCTGACTTTC	.	TRBD1	TRBV7-2	TRBJ2-6
CASSLALQGITDTQYF	TGTGCCAGCAGCTTAGCTCTACAGGGGATCACAGATACGCAGTATTTT	.	TRBD1	TRBV13	TRBJ2-3
CASSLIITEAFF	TGTGCCAGCAGTTTAATTATCACTGAAGCTTTCTTT	.	.	TRBV28	TRBJ1-1
CASSQDRGFDGYTF	TGCGCCAGCAGCCAAGATCGGGGGTTTGATGGCTACACCTTC	.	.	TRBV4-1	TRBJ1-2
CASGAGGGTGELFF	TGTGCCAGCGGGGCGGGAGGGGGAACCGGGGAGCTGTTTTTT	once	TRBD2	TRBV6-1	TRBJ2-2
CASTGRAAPYEQYF	TGTGCCAGCACCGGGAGGGCCGCACCCTACGAGCAGTACTTC	few	TRBD2	TRBV7-2	TRBJ2-7
CASNRPGQGYEQYF	TGTGCCAGCAACCGACCGGGACAGGGGTACGAGCAGTACTTC	.	TRBD1	TRBV28	TRBJ2-7
CASSKGLLAARAAKNIQYF	TGTGCCAGCAGCAAAGGTTTACTAGCGGCCAGGGCGGCCAAAAACATTCAGTACTTC	.	.	TRBV21-1	TRBJ2-4
CASSLGQGTGELFF	TGTGCCAGCAGCTTGGGACAGGGGACCGGGGAGCTGTTTTTT	.	TRBD1	TRBV5-4	TRBJ2-2
CASRTSGGAFAQYF	TGTGCCAGCAGAACTAGCGGGGGGGCCTTCGCGCAGTATTTT	.	TRBD2	TRBV11-2	TRBJ2-3
CASTISGANVLTF	TGTGCCAGTACCATCTCTGGGGCCAACGTCCTGACTTTC	.	.	TRBV19	TRBJ2-6
CASSQDFLGTASYEQYF	TGCGCCAGCAGCCAAGATTTTTTAGGGACTGCATCCTACGAGCAGTACTTC	.	.	TRBV4-3	TRBJ2-7
CANRGGRSNEKLFF	TGTGCCAACCGAGGGGGTCGGTCCAATGAAAAACTGTTTTTT	once	.	TRBV2	TRBJ1-4
CAWRDTSGRAGSNEQFF	TGTGCCTGGAGAGACACTAGCGGGAGGGCCGGGTCCAATGAGCAGTTCTTC	few	TRBD2	TRBV30	TRBJ2-1
CATSRSTSGRGDQYF	TGTGCCACCAGCAGGTCGACTAGCGGGCGGGGGGACCAGTACTTC	.	TRBD2	TRBV15	TRBJ2-5
CASSEQDSYFGYEQYF	TGTGCCAGCAGTGAACAGGACAGCTACTTCGGCTACGAGCAGTACTTC	few	.	TRBV25-1	TRBJ2-7
CASDRRRANTGELFF	TGTGCCAGCGATCGACGGCGGGCGAACACCGGGGAGCTGTTTTTT	once	.	TRBV5-6	TRBJ2-2
CASSQPGQGTWEQYF	TGTGCCAGCAGCCAGCCGGGACAGGGGACGTGGGAGCAGTACTTC	.	TRBD1	TRBV4-2	TRBJ2-7
CASSQPSGTTYEQYF	TGCGCCAGCAGCCAGCCCTCAGGAACCACCTACGAGCAGTACTTC	.	.	TRBV4-3	TRBJ2-7
CASSLDRPSYEQYF	TGTGCCAGCAGCTTGGACAGACCCTCCTACGAGCAGTACTTC	few	.	TRBV7-2	TRBJ2-7
CASGLRAADTQYF	TGTGCCAGCGGGCTCAGGGCTGCAGATACGCAGTATTTT	.	.	TRBV5-4	TRBJ2-3
CASSRSGRTDTQYF	TGTGCCAGCAGCCGTAGCGGGAGGACAGATACGCAGTATTTT	.	TRBD2	TRBV7-2	TRBJ2-3
CASSRQGTYNEQFF	TGTGCCAGCAGCAGACAGGGAACCTACAATGAGCAGTTCTTC	.	TRBD1	TRBV5-4	TRBJ2-1